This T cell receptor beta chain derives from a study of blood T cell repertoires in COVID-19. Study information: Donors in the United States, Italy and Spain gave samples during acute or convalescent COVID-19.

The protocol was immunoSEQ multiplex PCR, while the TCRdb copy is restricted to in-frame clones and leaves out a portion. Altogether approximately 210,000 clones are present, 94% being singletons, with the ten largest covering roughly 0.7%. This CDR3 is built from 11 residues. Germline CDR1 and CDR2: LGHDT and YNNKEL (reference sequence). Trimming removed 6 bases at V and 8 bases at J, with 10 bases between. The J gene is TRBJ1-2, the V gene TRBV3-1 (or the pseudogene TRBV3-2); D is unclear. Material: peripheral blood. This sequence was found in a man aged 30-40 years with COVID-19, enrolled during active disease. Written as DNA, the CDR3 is TGTGCCAGCAGTCTAGAAGGAGGCTACACCTTC. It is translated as CASSLEGGYTF.